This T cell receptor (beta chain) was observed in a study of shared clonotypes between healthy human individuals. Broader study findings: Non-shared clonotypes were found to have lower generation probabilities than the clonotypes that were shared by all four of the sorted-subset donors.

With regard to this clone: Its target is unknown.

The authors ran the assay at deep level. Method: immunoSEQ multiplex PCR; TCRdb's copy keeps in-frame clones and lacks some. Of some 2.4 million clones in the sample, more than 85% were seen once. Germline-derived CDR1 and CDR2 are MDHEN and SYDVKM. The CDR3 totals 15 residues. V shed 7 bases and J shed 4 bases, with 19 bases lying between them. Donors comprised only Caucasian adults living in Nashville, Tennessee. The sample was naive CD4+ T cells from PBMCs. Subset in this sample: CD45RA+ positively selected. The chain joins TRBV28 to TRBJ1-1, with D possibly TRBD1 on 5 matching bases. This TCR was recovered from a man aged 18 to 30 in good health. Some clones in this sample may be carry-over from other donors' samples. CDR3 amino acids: CASTTNGGLSTEAFF. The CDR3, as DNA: TGTGCCAGCACCACGAATGGGGGATTGAGCACTGAAGCTTTCTTT.